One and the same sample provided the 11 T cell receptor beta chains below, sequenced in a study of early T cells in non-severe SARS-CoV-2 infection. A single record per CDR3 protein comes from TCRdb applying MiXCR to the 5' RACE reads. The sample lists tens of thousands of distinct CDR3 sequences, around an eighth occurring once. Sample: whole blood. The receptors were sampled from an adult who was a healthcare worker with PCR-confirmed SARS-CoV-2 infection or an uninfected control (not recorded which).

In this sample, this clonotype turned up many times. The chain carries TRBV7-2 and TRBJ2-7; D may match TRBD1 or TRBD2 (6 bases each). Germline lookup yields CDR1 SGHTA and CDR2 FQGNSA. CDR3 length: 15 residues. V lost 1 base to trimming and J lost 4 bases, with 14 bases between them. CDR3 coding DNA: TGTGCCAGCAGCTTAGGTGGGGGGCCTCGGTACGAGCAGTACTTC. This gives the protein CASSLGGGPRYEQYF.

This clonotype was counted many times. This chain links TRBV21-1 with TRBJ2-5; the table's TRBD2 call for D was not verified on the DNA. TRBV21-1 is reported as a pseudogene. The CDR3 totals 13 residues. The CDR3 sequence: CASSRANQETQYF. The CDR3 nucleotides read TGTGCCAGCAGCAGGGCCAACCAAGAGACCCAGTACTTC.

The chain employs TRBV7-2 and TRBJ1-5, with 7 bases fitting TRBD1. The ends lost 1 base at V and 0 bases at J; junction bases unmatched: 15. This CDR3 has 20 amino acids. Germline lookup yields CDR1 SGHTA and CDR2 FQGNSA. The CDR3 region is CASSLDGQVGGMVSNQPQHF. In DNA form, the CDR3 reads TGTGCCAGCAGCTTAGATGGACAGGTTGGCGGAATGGTTAGCAATCAGCCCCAGCATTTT. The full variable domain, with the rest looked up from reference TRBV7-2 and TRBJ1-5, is GAGVSQSPSNKVTEKGKDVELRCDPISGHTALYWYRQSLGQGLEFLIYFQGNSAPDKSGLPSDRFSAERTGGSVSTLTIQRTQQEDSAVYLCASSLDGQVGGMVSNQPQHFGDGTRLSIL.

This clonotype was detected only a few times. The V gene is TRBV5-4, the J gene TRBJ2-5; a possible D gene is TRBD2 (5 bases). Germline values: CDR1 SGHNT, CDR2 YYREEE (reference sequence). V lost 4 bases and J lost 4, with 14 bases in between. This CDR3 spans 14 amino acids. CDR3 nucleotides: TGTGCCAGCAGCCCGGACTCGACCCGAGAGACCCAGTACTTC. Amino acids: CASSPDSTRETQYF. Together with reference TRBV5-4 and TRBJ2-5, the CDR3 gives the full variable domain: ETGVTQSPTHLIKTRGQQVTLRCSSQSGHNTVSWYQQALGQGPQFIFQYYREEENGRGNFPPRFSGLQFPNYSSELNVNALELDDSALYLCASSPDSTRETQYFGPGTRLLVL.

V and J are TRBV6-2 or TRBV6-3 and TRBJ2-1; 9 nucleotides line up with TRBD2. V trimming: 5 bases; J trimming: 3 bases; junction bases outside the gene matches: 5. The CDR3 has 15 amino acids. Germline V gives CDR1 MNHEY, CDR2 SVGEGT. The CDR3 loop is CASSPGTSYYNEQFF. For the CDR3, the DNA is TGTGCCAGCAGTCCAGGGACTAGCTACTACAATGAGCAGTTCTTC.

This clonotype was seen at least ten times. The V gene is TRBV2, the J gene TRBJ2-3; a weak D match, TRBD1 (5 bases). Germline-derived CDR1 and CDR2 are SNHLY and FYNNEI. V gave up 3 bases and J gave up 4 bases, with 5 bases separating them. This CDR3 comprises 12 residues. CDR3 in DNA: TGTGCCAGCAGTGAGACAGCAGATACGCAGTATTTT. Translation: CASSETADTQYF.

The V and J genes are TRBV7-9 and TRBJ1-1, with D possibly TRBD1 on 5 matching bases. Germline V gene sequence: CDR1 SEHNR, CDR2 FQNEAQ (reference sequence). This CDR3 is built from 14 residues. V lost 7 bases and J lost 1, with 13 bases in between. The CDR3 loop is CASNLRGRNTEAFF. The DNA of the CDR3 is TGTGCCAGCAACCTAAGGGGTAGGAACACTGAAGCTTTCTTT. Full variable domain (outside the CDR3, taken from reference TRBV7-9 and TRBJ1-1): DTGVSQNPRHKITKRGQNVTFRCDPISEHNRLYWYRQTLGQGPEFLTYFQNEAQLEKSRLLSDRFSAERPKGSFSTLEIQRTEQGDSAMYLCASNLRGRNTEAFFGQGTRLTVV.

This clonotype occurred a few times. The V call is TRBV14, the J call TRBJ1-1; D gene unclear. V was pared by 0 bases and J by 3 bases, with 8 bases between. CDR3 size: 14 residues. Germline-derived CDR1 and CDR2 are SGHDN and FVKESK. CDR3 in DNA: TGTGCCAGCAGCCAAGATTACGGTGACACTGAAGCTTTCTTT. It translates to CASSQDYGDTEAFF.

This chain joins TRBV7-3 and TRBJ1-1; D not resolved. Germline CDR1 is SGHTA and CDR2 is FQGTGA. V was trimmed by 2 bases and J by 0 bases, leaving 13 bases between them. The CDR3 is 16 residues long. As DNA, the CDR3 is TGTGCCAGCAGCTTACGGCAGGCGGGGATGAACACTGAAGCTTTCTTT. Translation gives CASSLRQAGMNTEAFF.

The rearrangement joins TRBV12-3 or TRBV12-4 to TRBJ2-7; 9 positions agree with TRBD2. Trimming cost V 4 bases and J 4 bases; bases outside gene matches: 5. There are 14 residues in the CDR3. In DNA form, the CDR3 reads TGTGCCAGCAGTTATAGCGGGGGCGAGTACGAGCAGTACTTC. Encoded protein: CASSYSGGEYEQYF.

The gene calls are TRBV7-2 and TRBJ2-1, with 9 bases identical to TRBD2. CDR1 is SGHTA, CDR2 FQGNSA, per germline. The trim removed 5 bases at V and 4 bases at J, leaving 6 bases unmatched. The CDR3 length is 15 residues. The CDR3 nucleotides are TGTGCCAGCAGCCTGACTAGCGGAGCGTACAATGAGCAGTTCTTC. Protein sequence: CASSLTSGAYNEQFF.